A selection of T cell receptor beta chains follows, all from one sample in a study of blood T cell repertoires in COVID-19. TCRdb's table, derived via immunoSEQ multiplex PCR, lists solely in-frame clones and lacks some. The sample contains approximately 170,000 clones, approximately 89% of which appear only once. The sequenced sample was PBMCs or T cells enriched from blood (not recorded which). Receptors were obtained from a woman aged 18-29 years who had recovered from COVID-19. CDR3s include the opening cysteine and the closing phenylalanine or tryptophan. Fields, in order: V gene, D gene, J gene, clone size, CDR3 DNA, CDR3 protein. D genes are given only for firm matches. The size entry is marked missing in some rows and otherwise reads once, few, many or a size class.

TRBV27	.	TRBJ1-3	.	TGTGCCAGCAGTTTACCCTCCCAAACCGAGTTTGGAAACACCATATATTTT	CASSLPSQTEFGNTIYF
TRBV3-1/TRBV3-2	.	TRBJ2-5	.	TGTGCCAGCAGCCAACGCGGGTTACAAGAGACCCAGTACTTC	CASSQRGLQETQYF
TRBV2	.	TRBJ2-7	.	TGTGCCAGCAGAGGAGGGGAGCAGTACTTC	CASRGGEQYF
TRBV7-9	.	TRBJ1-2	.	TGTGCCAGCAGTTTTACAACAGGGTCCTATGGCTACACCTTC	CASSFTTGSYGYTF
TRBV19	.	TRBJ2-5	.	TGTGCCAGTAGCCCGAGGTACTTC	CASSPRYF
TRBV28	.	TRBJ2-1	.	TGTGCCAGCAGTTCCGCGGGGAATACGGTTCTCAATGAGCAGTTCTTC	CASSSAGNTVLNEQFF
TRBV19	TRBD1	TRBJ2-7	.	TGTGCCAGTAGTTCTTACAGGGGGCCAGGTGAGCAGTACTTC	CASSSYRGPGEQYF
TRBV4-2	.	TRBJ2-1	.	TGTGCCAGCAGCCAAGTGCGTGGGACTGGACGCTACAATGAGCAGTTCTTC	CASSQVRGTGRYNEQFF
TRBV11-2	.	TRBJ1-1	.	TGTGCCAGCAGCGTTCAACAGGGATGGGGCACTGAAGCTTTCTTT	CASSVQQGWGTEAFF
TRBV9	.	TRBJ1-1	once	TGTGCCAGCAGGGGCAGAGGGTCTGAAGCTTTCTTT	CASRGRGSEAFF
TRBV6-2/TRBV6-3	.	TRBJ2-2	.	TGTGCCAGCAGCCTCCGAGGGTACACCGGGGAGCTGTTTTTT	CASSLRGYTGELFF
TRBV2	TRBD2	TRBJ2-7	.	TGTGCCAGCGGGACTAGTCGCTCCTACGAGCAGTACTTC	CASGTSRSYEQYF
TRBV4-2	TRBD1	TRBJ1-2	.	TGTGCCAGCAGCCAAGAAAGGGACAGCTATGGCTACACCTTC	CASSQERDSYGYTF
TRBV2	TRBD1	TRBJ1-1	.	TGTGCCAGCAGGGGGACAGGGATTGGCACTGAAGCTTTCTTT	CASRGTGIGTEAFF
TRBV3-1/TRBV3-2	.	TRBJ1-3	.	TGTGCCAGCAGCCCGCAGGCCTCTGGAAACACCATATATTTT	CASSPQASGNTIYF
TRBV6-5	.	TRBJ1-6	.	TGTGCCAGCAGCCGGGGAGTTTTGAGTGAATCCCTCCACTTT	CASSRGVLSESLHF
TRBV2	TRBD2	TRBJ2-5	.	TGTGCCAGCAGTGAATCTAGCGGCCAAGAGACCCAGTACTTC	CASSESSGQETQYF
TRBV18	TRBD2	TRBJ2-2	.	TGTGCCAGCTCGCCGGGACTACAAACCGGGGAGCTGTTTTTT	CASSPGLQTGELFF
TRBV6-4	.	TRBJ2-3	.	TGTGCCAGCAGTGAAAGTGCTGAGAGCACAGATACGCAGTATTTT	CASSESAESTDTQYF
TRBV7-2	.	TRBJ1-2	.	TGTGCCAGCAGCTCTCGGGGGGCTCACTATGGCTACACCTTC	CASSSRGAHYGYTF
TRBV28	.	TRBJ2-7	.	TGTGCCAGCAGTTTTAAGGACATCTCCTACGAGCAGTACTTC	CASSFKDISYEQYF
TRBV6-5	.	TRBJ2-5	once	TGTGCCAGCACCCCGGACCGACGGGATGGGCCCCAGTACTTC	CASTPDRRDGPQYF
TRBV28	.	TRBJ2-1	.	TGTGCCAGCGGCCTCAATGAGCAGTTCTTC	CASGLNEQFF
TRBV7-2	TRBD2	TRBJ2-4	.	TGTGCCAGCAGCCCGGGGGGGGTGACTCCTCGAGCCAAAAACATTCAGTACTTC	CASSPGGVTPRAKNIQYF
TRBV7-8	.	TRBJ1-2	.	TGTGCCAGCAGCTTATCGGGGGGATATGGCTACACCTTC	CASSLSGGYGYTF
TRBV7-3	TRBD2	TRBJ2-2	once	TGTGCCAGCAGCTTACACGGACTAGCGGAGGCCACCGGGGAGCTGTTTTTT	CASSLHGLAEATGELFF
TRBV5-6	.	TRBJ2-2	.	TGTGCCAGCAGCTCGGCACTATATTCCGGGGAGCTGTTTTTT	CASSSALYSGELFF
TRBV5-4	TRBD1	TRBJ1-5	.	TGTGCCAGCAGCCTAGACAGGGGTCAGCCCCAGCATTTT	CASSLDRGQPQHF
TRBV14	.	TRBJ2-5	.	TGTGCCAGCAGCCAAGGGGTACCAGGGGTAGAGACCCAGTACTTC	CASSQGVPGVETQYF
TRBV6-1	.	TRBJ2-1	.	TGTGCCAGCAGTGAAGCGAAACTATTCGAAGCGGGTGCCGACCGTGGTGAGCAGTTCTTC	CASSEAKLFEAGADRGEQFF
TRBV5-1	.	TRBJ2-7	.	TGCGCCAGCAGCTCACCGTCGGCGGGAAAAAACGAGCAGTACTTC	CASSSPSAGKNEQYF
TRBV28	TRBD1	TRBJ1-2	few	TGTGCCAGCAGTTCCCGGGACAGGGGCCTAGCTAACTATGGCTACACCTTC	CASSSRDRGLANYGYTF
TRBV4-2	.	TRBJ1-4	.	TGTGCCAGCGAGGGAATTAGAGAAAAACTGTTTTTT	CASEGIREKLFF
TRBV7-2	.	TRBJ2-5	once	TGTGCCAGCAGCCCCCGTTCAGGGCAAGAGACCCAGTACTTC	CASSPRSGQETQYF
TRBV28	.	TRBJ2-5	.	TGTGCCAGCAGTTTCCCGACATACCAAGAGACCCAGTACTTC	CASSFPTYQETQYF
TRBV11-1	TRBD1	TRBJ2-5	.	TGTGCCAGCAACATGGACAGGGCTGACGAGACCCAGTACTTC	CASNMDRADETQYF
TRBV6-2/TRBV6-3	TRBD2	TRBJ2-7	.	TGTGCCAGCAGTTACCCTCGGACTAGCGGCACCTACGAGCAGTACTTC	CASSYPRTSGTYEQYF
TRBV30	TRBD2	TRBJ2-7	.	TGTGCCTGGAGAGGGACTAGCGGGATTTGGTACGAGCAGTACTTC	CAWRGTSGIWYEQYF
TRBV7-9	TRBD1	TRBJ1-2	few	TGTGCCAGCAGCTATCGGACAGGGGGCCCTTACACCTTC	CASSYRTGGPYTF
TRBV7-3	TRBD2	TRBJ2-5	.	TGTGCCAGCAGCTCGGGACTAGCGGGGTCCCAAGAGACCCAGTACTTC	CASSSGLAGSQETQYF
TRBV28	TRBD1	TRBJ2-7	.	TGTGCCAGCAGGACTCCGGGACAGGGGGCCTACGAGCAGTACTTC	CASRTPGQGAYEQYF
TRBV12-3/TRBV12-4	.	TRBJ1-2	.	TGTGCCAGCACTGCATCAGGTGGCTACACCTTC	CASTASGGYTF
TRBV6-5	.	TRBJ1-1	once	TGTGCCAGCAGTTACTCGGGGAGATTGAACACTGAAGCTTTCTTT	CASSYSGRLNTEAFF
TRBV29-1	TRBD2	TRBJ2-1	.	TGCAGCGTCGCCGGGACTAGAGCCAATGAGCAGTTCTTC	CSVAGTRANEQFF
TRBV30	TRBD1	TRBJ2-1	.	TGTGCCTGGGGCTACAGGGGGCGAGAGCAGTTCTTC	CAWGYRGREQFF
TRBV4-2	.	TRBJ1-2	.	TGTGCCAGCAGCCAAGATAGTCAGCGTAACTATGGCTACACCTTC	CASSQDSQRNYGYTF
TRBV19	TRBD2	TRBJ2-7	.	TGTGCCAGTAGTATTAGACTAGCGGGAGGACACTACGAGCAGTACTTC	CASSIRLAGGHYEQYF
TRBV5-4	TRBD1	TRBJ1-1	.	TGTGCCAGCAGCTCCACCGGGACAGGGTGGGAGACTGAAGCTTTCTTT	CASSSTGTGWETEAFF
TRBV5-4	TRBD2	TRBJ2-7	.	TGTGCCAGCAGCCCCAGGACTAGCCAAAGCGAGCAGTACTTC	CASSPRTSQSEQYF
TRBV19	.	TRBJ2-4	.	TGTGCCAGTAGTATTATGGGGGGAGGTGACATTCAGTACTTC	CASSIMGGGDIQYF
TRBV19	TRBD2	TRBJ2-3	.	TGTGCCAGTAGTCGTTTTCGGACTAGCGGGAGCACAGATACGCAGTATTTT	CASSRFRTSGSTDTQYF
TRBV27	TRBD2	TRBJ2-1	.	TGTGCCAGCAGTACTGGGACTAGCGGGAGCATAGGGCAGTTCTTC	CASSTGTSGSIGQFF
TRBV29-1	TRBD1	TRBJ1-4	.	TGCAGCGTTGGGATCAGGGGGGCGAGAGCTGAAAAACTGTTTTTT	CSVGIRGARAEKLFF